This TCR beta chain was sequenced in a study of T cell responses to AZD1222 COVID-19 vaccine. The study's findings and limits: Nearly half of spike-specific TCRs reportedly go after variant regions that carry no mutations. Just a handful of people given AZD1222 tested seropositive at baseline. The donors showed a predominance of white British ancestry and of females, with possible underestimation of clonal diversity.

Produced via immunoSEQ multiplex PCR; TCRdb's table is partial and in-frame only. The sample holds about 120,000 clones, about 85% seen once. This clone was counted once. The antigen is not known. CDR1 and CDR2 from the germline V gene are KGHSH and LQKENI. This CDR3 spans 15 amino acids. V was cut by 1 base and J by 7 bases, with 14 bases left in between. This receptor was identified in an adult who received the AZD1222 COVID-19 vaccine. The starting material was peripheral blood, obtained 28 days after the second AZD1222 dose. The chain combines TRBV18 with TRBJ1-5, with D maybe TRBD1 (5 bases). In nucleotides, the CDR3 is TGTGCCAGCTCACCACTCGGGGGAAGGGAACAGCCCCAGCATTTT. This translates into CASSPLGGREQPQHF.